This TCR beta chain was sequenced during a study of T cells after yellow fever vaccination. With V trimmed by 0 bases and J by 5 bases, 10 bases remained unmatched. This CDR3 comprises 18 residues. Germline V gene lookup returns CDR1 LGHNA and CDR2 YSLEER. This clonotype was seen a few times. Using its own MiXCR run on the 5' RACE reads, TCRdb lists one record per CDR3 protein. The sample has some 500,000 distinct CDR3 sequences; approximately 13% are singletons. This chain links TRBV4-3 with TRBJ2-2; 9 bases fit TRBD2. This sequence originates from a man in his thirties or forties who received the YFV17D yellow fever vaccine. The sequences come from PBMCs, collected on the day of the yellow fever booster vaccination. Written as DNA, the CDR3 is TGCGCCAGCAGCCAAGATACACTAGCGGGCGTTTATACCGGGGAGCTGTTTTTT. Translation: CASSQDTLAGVYTGELFF.